The TCR beta chain under discussion was sequenced for a study of blood T cell repertoires in COVID-19 (TCRdb year 2020). A note on the overall study: Samples covering the acute and convalescent phases of COVID-19 were provided by collaborators in the United States, Italy and Spain. The material from the prospective study consisted of cDNA or gDNA derived from T cells, B-cell-depleted T cells, or PBMCs. Subjects who had been exposed to COVID-19, were actively infected with it, or had recovered from it provided the deeply sampled blood TCRbeta repertoires that made up the dataset. The repertoires were made available in a free public database intended to serve as a resource for research on the immune response to SARS-CoV-2. Samples came from the ongoing ImmuneRACE study (first 160 participants) plus 1,254 subjects from 6 global collaborators. The sample metadata nearly always contained a de-identified subject ID, COVID-19 status, age in years and sex. Where HLA class I and class II types were available, the types were taken from metadata supplied by the sample provider, not from assay-based typing.

TCRbeta CDR3 regions were amplified from genomic DNA by means of the immunoSEQ Assay, a bias-controlled multiplex PCR. For the original study's pipeline: The number of nucleated cells in each sample was estimated by amplification of reference gene primers within the assay. To quantify the absolute abundance of each unique TCRbeta CDR3 rearrangement, sequence reads were collapsed and filtered. Productive Simpson clonality was computed per sample as the square root of Simpson's diversity index over productive rearrangements. Not all clones reach the TCRdb copy of this immuneACCESS table, which keeps in-frame sequences only. Checked studies attribute under half of the gap to unresolved V genes and leave the rest unexplained. For V, J and clone size, that table is used; D and trimming come from the DNA. The sample contains around 130,000 clones, about 82% of them found a single time. 2.5% to 3% of the sample is in the top ten clones.

As concerns this clone: The specificity of this receptor is unknown. Base-call qualities are not available, and no considerably larger clone is one nucleotide away.

Here is what the overall study found, with its caveats: The quantity of clinical and demographic metadata differed by source and by participant and was supplied without curation.

Collaborating institutions collected whole blood in K2EDTA tubes following their own protocols. For TCRbeta analysis, collaborators shipped samples as frozen whole blood, isolated PBMCs, or DNA extracted from either of those sample types. After removal of 3 bases from V and 8 bases from J, the junction retains 8 bases not matched to a gene. CDR1 and CDR2, per the germline V gene, are SGHDT and YYEEEE. From the cysteine through the phenylalanine, the CDR3 covers 14 amino acids. The entry retains the CDR3 DNA only, 42 bases that are in frame from base 1. The chain joins TRBV5-6 to TRBJ2-4, with 7 bases matching TRBD1. The sequence was collected from a man aged 50 or older with acute or convalescent COVID-19. Specimen: peripheral blood. The bases are TGTGCCAGCAGCTCCACAGGGGTCTTAGACATTCAGTACTTC. This is translated as CASSSTGVLDIQYF.